The T cell receptor beta chain described here comes from a study of PD-1 blockade in classical Hodgkin lymphoma. Overall study findings and caveats: TCR diversity rose significantly by C4D1 in CD4+ but not CD8+ cells.

The assay was immunoSEQ multiplex PCR, and TCRdb's table has in-frame clones only and misses some. Of more than 45,000 clones listed, over 70% are singletons. On this clone itself: Its antigen is unknown.

The germline V and J ends were trimmed by 0 bases and 0 bases, with 6 bases remaining between them. CDR3 length: 15 residues. Germline V lookup: CDR1 SQVTM, CDR2 ANQGSEA. Every patient relapsed after autologous stem cell transplantation, and brentuximab vedotin exposure varied. The clonotype was recovered from a human donor with classical Hodgkin lymphoma. This chain uses TRBV29-1 with TRBJ2-6; D call uncertain. The material was peripheral blood mononuclear cells (PBMCs), obtained at baseline. Here the CDR3 DNA reads TGCAGCGTTGAAGAAAACAACTCTGGGGCCAACGTCCTGACTTTC. Protein sequence: CSVEENNSGANVLTF.